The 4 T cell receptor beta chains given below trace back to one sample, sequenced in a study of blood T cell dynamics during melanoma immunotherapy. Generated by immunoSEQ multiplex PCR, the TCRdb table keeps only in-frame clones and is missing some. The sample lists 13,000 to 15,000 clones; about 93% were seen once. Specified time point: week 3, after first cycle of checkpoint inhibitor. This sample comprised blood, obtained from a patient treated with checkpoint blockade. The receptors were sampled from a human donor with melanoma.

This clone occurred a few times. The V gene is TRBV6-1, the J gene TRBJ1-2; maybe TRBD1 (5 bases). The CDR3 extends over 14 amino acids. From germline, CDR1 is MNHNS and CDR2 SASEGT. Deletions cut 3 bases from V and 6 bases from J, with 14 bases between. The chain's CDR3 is CASSEGPRPDGYTF. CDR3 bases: TGTGCCAGCAGTGAGGGACCGAGACCTGATGGCTACACCTTC.

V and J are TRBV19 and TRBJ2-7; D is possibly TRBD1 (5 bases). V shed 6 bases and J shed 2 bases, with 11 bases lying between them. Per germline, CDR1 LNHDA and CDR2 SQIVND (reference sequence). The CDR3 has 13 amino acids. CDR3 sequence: CASRDTSAYEQYF. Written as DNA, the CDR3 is TGTGCCAGTAGGGACACCAGCGCCTACGAGCAGTACTTC.

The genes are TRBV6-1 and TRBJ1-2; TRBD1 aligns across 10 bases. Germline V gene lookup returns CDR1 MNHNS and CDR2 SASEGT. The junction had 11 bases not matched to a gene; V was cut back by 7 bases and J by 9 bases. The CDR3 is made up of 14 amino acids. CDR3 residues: CASTGGGTGESYTF. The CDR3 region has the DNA TGTGCCAGCACCGGAGGGGGGACAGGGGAAAGCTACACCTTC.

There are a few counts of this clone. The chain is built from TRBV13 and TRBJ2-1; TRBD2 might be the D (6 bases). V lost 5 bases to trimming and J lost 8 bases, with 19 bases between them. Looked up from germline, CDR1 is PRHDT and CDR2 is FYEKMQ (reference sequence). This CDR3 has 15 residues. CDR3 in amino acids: CASSHRLGGWDEQFF. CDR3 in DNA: TGTGCCAGCAGCCATCGACTAGGTGGGTGGGATGAGCAGTTCTTC.